This T cell receptor (beta chain) was identified in a study of T cells after yellow fever vaccination. Study findings and constraints: Just a small share of clonotypes turned up in the CD4 compartment as well as the CD8 compartment.

CDR1 and CDR2 from the germline V gene are MNHEY and SMNVEV (reference sequence). This CDR3 is 14 amino acids long. V lost 5 bases, J lost 5 bases, and 13 bases lay in between. A remark on this clonotype: The antigen is unknown.

One entry per CDR3 protein, called by TCRdb with MiXCR from the 5' RACE reads. The table shows under 700,000 distinct CDR3 sequences, with around 16% occurring only once. The TCR originated in a man aged 18-30 years who received the YFV17D yellow fever vaccine. The source was PBMCs, collected less than 6 days after the first yellow fever vaccination. V and J are TRBV27 and TRBJ1-5; D not certain. CDR3 in amino acids: CASSPRKNDQPQHF. The DNA for the CDR3 is TGTGCCAGCAGTCCTCGGAAAAATGATCAGCCCCAGCATTTT.